The clone carrying this T cell receptor beta chain occurred a few times. In TCRdb, the RT-PCR reads were re-called with MiXCR into one record per CDR3 protein. This table holds approximately 720,000 distinct CDR3 sequences, around 14% found once. Source material: memory CD4+ T cells from blood. This TCR was recovered from a female donor in good health, serving as a healthy control.

The CDR3 reads CASSSGASGSTEAFF. Here the CDR3 DNA reads TGTGCCAGCAGTTCAGGGGCTTCAGGGAGCACTGAAGCTTTCTTT. The chain recombines TRBV28 with TRBJ1-1; weak D call: TRBD1 (6 bases). Germline-derived CDR1 and CDR2 are MDHEN and SYDVKM. The V end was cut by 4 bases, the J end by 4 bases, with 16 bases between. This CDR3 is built from 15 residues.